The TCR beta chain described here comes from a study of cytomegalovirus exposure and HLA in healthy donors. There are 15 residues in the CDR3. Germline V gives CDR1 SGDLS, CDR2 YYNGEE. V lost 2 bases to trimming and J lost 6 bases; unmatched junction nucleotides: 4. Data came from immunoSEQ multiplex PCR; TCRdb stores just in-frame clones and leaves some out. This sample has approximately 300,000 clones; 86% occur once, and the top ten carry around 0.84%. The rearrangement links TRBV9 to TRBJ2-1; TRBD2 matches 11 bases. The source material was PBMCs. This TCR was sampled from a woman aged 18-29 years in good health and CMV-seronegative. The CDR3 region has the DNA TGTGCCAGCAGCGTGACTAGCGGGACCCTCAATGAGCAGTTCTTC. Translation gives CASSVTSGTLNEQFF.